The 14 T cell receptor beta chains below come from one sample, sequenced in a study of cytomegalovirus exposure and HLA in healthy donors. Primers included in the PCR were 60 Vbeta and 13 Jbeta primers. Profiled with immunoSEQ multiplex PCR; TCRdb holds only in-frame clones, not every one. The repertoire holds 100,000 or so clones, with over 75% as singletons. Sequencing input: PBMCs. The receptors stem from a man between 18 and 29 years old in good health and CMV-seronegative.

The chain recombines TRBV2 with TRBJ1-1; a possible D gene is TRBD1 (6 bases). CDR1 and CDR2 (germline): SNHLY, FYNNEI. Trimming pared 2 bases from V and 4 bases from J, leaving 11 bases between. The CDR3 covers 14 residues. The CDR3 region is CASSERGGGTEAFF. The DNA for the CDR3 is TGTGCCAGCAGTGAAAGGGGGGGTGGCACTGAAGCTTTCTTT.

This clone showed up just a few times. This chain uses TRBV15 with TRBJ1-2, with D perhaps matching TRBD1 (6 bases). Germline V gene sequence: CDR1 LNHNV, CDR2 YYDKDF (reference sequence). Trimming removed 0 bases from V and 11 bases from J, with 16 bases in between. The CDR3 totals 14 residues. The CDR3 protein is CATSRDEGDGIYTF. The DNA of the CDR3 is TGTGCCACCAGCAGAGATGAGGGGGATGGAATATACACCTTC.

V is TRBV19 and J is TRBJ1-6; possibly TRBD1 for D (5 bases). Germline V gene data show CDR1 as LNHDA and CDR2 as SQIVND (reference sequence). This CDR3 has 15 amino acids. V shed 3 bases and J shed 6 bases, with 12 bases lying between them. This chain's CDR3 is CASSIRRDGNSPLHF. DNA of the CDR3: TGTGCCAGTAGTATCAGGAGGGACGGTAATTCACCCCTCCACTTT.

This chain links TRBV28 with TRBJ2-1, with 9 bases fitting TRBD2. V lost 3 bases to trimming and J lost 7 bases; unmatched junction nucleotides: 13. This CDR3 is built from 17 residues. Germline assignment: CDR1 MDHEN and CDR2 SYDVKM. CDR3 protein: CASSFLSGLAGKNEQFF. The CDR3 nucleotides are TGTGCCAGCAGTTTTCTAAGCGGCCTAGCGGGGAAAAATGAGCAGTTCTTC.

The chain couples TRBV5-1 to TRBJ2-7; 11 nucleotides align to TRBD1. Germline V lookup: CDR1 SGHRS, CDR2 YFSETQ. This CDR3 is 15 amino acids long. The J segment lost 3 bases and the V segment lost 4 bases, leaving 6 bases of the junction unmatched. The CDR3 region has the DNA TGCGCCAGCAGCATCTGGACAGGGGGCGTCTACGAGCAGTACTTC. Amino acids: CASSIWTGGVYEQYF.

V is TRBV7-2 and J is TRBJ1-2; TRBD1 agrees at 8 bases. The CDR3 totals 13 residues. Losses at the gene ends were 0 bases for V and 7 bases for J; bases not matched to a gene: 1. Looked up from germline, CDR1 is SGHTA and CDR2 is FQGNSA. In nucleotides, the CDR3 is TGTGCCAGCAGCTTAGCGACAGGGGTTGGCTACACCTTC. It specifies CASSLATGVGYTF.

The gene calls are TRBV10-2 and TRBJ2-7, with 8 bases lining up with TRBD1. The germline gives CDR1 WSHSY, CDR2 SAAADI. The length of the CDR3 is 14 residues. V lost 10 bases and J lost 7; bases outside the gene matches: 15. CDR3 bases: TGCGCCACCAAATTAGGACAGGGAAGGGGGGAGCAGTACTTC. Residues: CATKLGQGRGEQYF.

The chain recombines TRBV19 with TRBJ1-2; D gene uncertain. This CDR3 has 13 amino acids. Germline lookup yields CDR1 LNHDA and CDR2 SQIVND (reference sequence). The germline V and J ends were trimmed by 3 bases and 4 bases, with 9 bases remaining between them. The CDR3 DNA follows: TGTGCCAGTAGTATGGTGGCATCCTATGGCTACACCTTC. It specifies CASSMVASYGYTF. Drawing the rest from reference TRBV19 and TRBJ1-2, the complete variable domain is DGGITQSPKYLFRKEGQNVTLSCEQNLNHDAMYWYRQDPGQGLRLIYYSQIVNDFQKGDIAEGYSVSREKKESFPLTVTSAQKNPTAFYLCASSMVASYGYTFGSGTRLTVV.

This chain uses TRBV5-1 with TRBJ2-7; a possible D gene is TRBD1 (6 bases). Germline assignment: CDR1 SGHRS and CDR2 YFSETQ. The CDR3 runs to 14 residues. Trimming took 4 bases from V and 7 from J, leaving 18 bases between them. For the CDR3, the DNA is TGCGCCAGCAGCCTTACAGGGTGGACGGGAGAGCAGTACTTC. It codes for CASSLTGWTGEQYF.

The gene calls are TRBV11-2 and TRBJ1-2; D possibly corresponds to TRBD1 (6 bases). V lost 5 bases to trimming and J lost 4 bases, with 11 bases between them. Germline loops: CDR1 SGHAT, CDR2 FQNNGV. The CDR3 runs to 13 residues. DNA for the CDR3: TGTGCCAGCAGCCAGGGGTGGGGCTATGGCTACACCTTC. This translates into CASSQGWGYGYTF.

This chain links TRBV18 with TRBJ1-6; D is ambiguous. CDR1 and CDR2 from the germline V gene are KGHSH and LQKENI. This CDR3 is 13 amino acids long. Trimming cost V 4 bases and J 6 bases, with 7 bases left between them. The CDR3: CASSQQPNSPLHF. For the CDR3, the DNA is TGTGCCAGCTCACAACAGCCTAATTCACCCCTCCACTTT. The whole variable domain, filled in from reference TRBV18 and TRBJ1-6, reads NAGVMQNPRHLVRRRGQEARLRCSPMKGHSHVYWYRQLPEEGLKFMVYLQKENIIDESGMPKERFSAEFPKEGPSILRIQQVVRGDSAAYFCASSQQPNSPLHFGNGTRLTVT.

The chain employs TRBV7-3 and TRBJ2-5, with TRBD1 identical over 7 bases. The CDR3 is 14 residues long. Per germline, CDR1 SGHTA and CDR2 FQGTGA. After removal of 5 bases from V and 5 bases from J, the junction contained 8 bases not matched to a gene. This CDR3 reads CASSPDRVGETQYF. The CDR3 DNA sequence: TGTGCCAGCAGCCCAGACAGGGTCGGGGAGACCCAGTACTTC.

Turning to this clone: Germline and junction disagree at one end, which may indicate a read error. J is TRBJ2-5 and V is TRBV7-9; the match to TRBD1 covers 9 bases. The CDR3 has 17 amino acids. The germline V gene has CDR1 SEHNR and CDR2 FQNEAQ (reference sequence). The CDR3 sequence: CSSSLGGQGRTQETQYF. CDR3 nucleotide sequence: TGTTCCAGCAGCTTAGGAGGACAGGGGCGAACTCAAGAGACCCAGTACTTC.

In this sample, this clone turned up a few times. At one end the junction does not follow the germline gene, possibly because of a read error. As DNA, the CDR3 is TGTTCCAGCAGCTTATTTTCTGGGGGCCAAGAGTCCTACGAGCAGTACTTC. This sequence encodes CSSSLFSGGQESYEQYF. The chain uses TRBV7-9 and TRBJ2-7; perhaps TRBD1 as D (6 bases). The V gene's germline CDR1 is SEHNR and CDR2 FQNEAQ (reference sequence). The CDR3 sequence is 17 residues long. Full variable domain (outside the CDR3, taken from reference TRBV7-9 and TRBJ2-7): DTGVSQNPRHKITKRGQNVTFRCDPISEHNRLYWYRQTLGQGPEFLTYFQNEAQLEKSRLLSDRFSAERPKGSFSTLEIQRTEQGDSAMYLCSSSLFSGGQESYEQYFGPGTRLTVT.